This T cell receptor beta chain was retrieved from a study of shared clonotypes between healthy human individuals. Study as a whole: There were three CD4 naive, three CD4 memory, two CD8 naive and one CD8 memory plates per donor.

The table came from immunoSEQ multiplex PCR; TCRdb's copy has only in-frame clones and leaves some out. The repertoire holds some 1,100,000 clones, around 78% seen once, with roughly 0.56% in the top ten. Note on this clone: Its antigen remains unidentified.

The CDR3 covers 12 residues. CDR1 and CDR2 from the germline V gene are SGHRS and YFSETQ. V shed 4 bases and J shed 8 bases, with 12 bases lying between them. Findings of the study overall: Sequencing depth was expected to affect clonotype sharing among donors. Sharing across several donors was seen in 4% to 6.5% of naive CD4 clonotypes. Naive subsets typically showed greater estimated richness than memory subsets.

The rearrangement joins TRBV5-1 to TRBJ1-1; D is possibly TRBD1 (5 bases). The TCR originated in a man younger than 35 in good health. Some clones in this sample may be carry-over from other donors' samples. Sequenced input: memory CD4+ T cells from PBMCs. Regarding subset: CD45RA-negative fraction. CDR3 sequence (DNA): TGCGCCAGCAGCCGAGGGGAACTGGAAGCTTTCTTT. Its translation: CASSRGELEAFF.